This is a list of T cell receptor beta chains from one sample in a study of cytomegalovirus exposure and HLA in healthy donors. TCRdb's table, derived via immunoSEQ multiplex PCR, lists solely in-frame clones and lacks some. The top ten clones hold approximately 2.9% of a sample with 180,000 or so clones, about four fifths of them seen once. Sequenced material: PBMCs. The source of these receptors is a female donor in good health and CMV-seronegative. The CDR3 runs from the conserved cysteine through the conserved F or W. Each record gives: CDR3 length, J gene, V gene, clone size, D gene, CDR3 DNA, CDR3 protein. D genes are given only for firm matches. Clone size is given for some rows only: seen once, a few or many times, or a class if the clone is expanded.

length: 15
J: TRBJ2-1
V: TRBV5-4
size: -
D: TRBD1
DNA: TGTGCCAGCAGCTTGGACAGGGGGCAATGGAATGAGCAGTTCTTC
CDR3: CASSLDRGQWNEQFF

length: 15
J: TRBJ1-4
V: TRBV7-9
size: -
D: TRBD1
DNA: TGTTCCAGCAGCTTAGACAGGGTCCCTAATGAAAAACTGTTTTTT
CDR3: CSSSLDRVPNEKLFF

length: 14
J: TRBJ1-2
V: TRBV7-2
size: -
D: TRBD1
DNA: TGTGCCAGCAGCGAAGACAGGGCGAACTATGGCTACACCTTC
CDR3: CASSEDRANYGYTF

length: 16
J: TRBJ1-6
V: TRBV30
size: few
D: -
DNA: TGTGCCTGGAGTGTCGGAGGGCCGGGTATTAATTCACCCCTCCACTTT
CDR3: CAWSVGGPGINSPLHF

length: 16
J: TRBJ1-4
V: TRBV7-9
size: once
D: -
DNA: TGTGCCAGCAGCTTAGGTGGGGCTCGATCTAATGAAAAACTGTTTTTT
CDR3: CASSLGGARSNEKLFF

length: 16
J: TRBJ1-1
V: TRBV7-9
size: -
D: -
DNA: TGTTCCAGCAGCTTTCTGCTAGCCCTTTATGACACTGAAGCTTTCTTT
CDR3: CSSSFLLALYDTEAFF

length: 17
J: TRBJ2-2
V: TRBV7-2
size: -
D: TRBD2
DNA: TGTGCCAGCAGCTTACCAGCGGGAGGCCTTGGCACCGGGGAGCTGTTTTTT
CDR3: CASSLPAGGLGTGELFF

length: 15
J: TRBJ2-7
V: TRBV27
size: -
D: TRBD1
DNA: TGTGCCAGCAGTTTATCCTCAGGGGGTCCCTACGAGCAGTACTTC
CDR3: CASSLSSGGPYEQYF

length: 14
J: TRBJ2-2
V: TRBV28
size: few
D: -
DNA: TGTGCCAGCAGCATTCTCGGAGTCTCCGGGGAGCTGTTTTTT
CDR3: CASSILGVSGELFF

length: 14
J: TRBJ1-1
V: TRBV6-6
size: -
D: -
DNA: TGTGCCAGCAGTTACACGACAGGGAACACTGAAGCTTTCTTT
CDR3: CASSYTTGNTEAFF

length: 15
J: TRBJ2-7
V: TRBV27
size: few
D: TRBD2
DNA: TGTGCCAGCAGCTTACGGGGGGGTCCCCCCTACGAGCAGTACTTC
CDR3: CASSLRGGPPYEQYF

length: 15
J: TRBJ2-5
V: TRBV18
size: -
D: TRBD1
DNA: TGTGCCAGCTCACCGCCTGACAGGGGGAGGGAGACCCAGTACTTC
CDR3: CASSPPDRGRETQYF

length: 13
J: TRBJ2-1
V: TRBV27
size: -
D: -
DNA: TGTGCCAGCAGTTTGGAGGCGGGGAATGAGCAGTTCTTC
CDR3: CASSLEAGNEQFF